This T cell receptor beta chain was identified during a study of a mutant IDH1 vaccine in newly diagnosed glioma. Study-wide context: The treated population exhibited a male proportion of about 62%, a female proportion of about 38%, and a mean age of about 39 years. Study findings and constraints: Detectable vaccine-induced immune responses arose in roughly 93% of patients.

Sequencing used immunoSEQ multiplex PCR; TCRdb keeps in-frame clones, though not all of them. This sample has roughly 68,000 clones, with 70% to 80% found just once. Trimming removed 10 bases from V and 1 base from J, with 16 bases in between. Germline CDR1 reads ENHRY; CDR2 reads SYGVKD. This CDR3 is built from 14 residues. Noted time point: baseline, week 1 (first vaccination visit). The treatment here: pre-vaccination baseline after standard-of-care therapy. Each of the donors came in with new WHO grade 3 or 4 astrocytomas that were IDH1-mutant and ATRX-lost. To note about this clone: Antigen unknown.

Source: PBMCs, taken from a glioma patient treated with radiotherapy, temozolomide or both. The source of this sequence is a middle-aged man with glioma. The chain uses TRBV10-3 and TRBJ1-1; a possible D gene is TRBD1 (5 bases). CDR3 DNA sequence: TGTGCCACCGACAAGGGGCAGGGGAACACTGAAGCTTTCTTT. Translation: CATDKGQGNTEAFF.